Below are 9 T cell receptor beta chains sequenced from a single sample in a study of blood T cells in healthy people across ages. Primers used in a second PCR of roughly 7 to 12 cycles were a sample-barcoded 5' primer and a J-beta primer mix. Each CDR3 protein gets one entry after TCRdb re-called the 5' RACE reads with MiXCR. The data show 540,000 or so distinct CDR3 sequences, with under 30% seen just once and roughly 9.4% held by the top ten. These data also formed part of another study, on T cells of mothers and their children.

The sequenced sample was blood. Receptors were obtained from a boy younger than 18 in good health.

The count of this clonotype is one. This may be a read error: a much more frequent sequence differs by one nucleotide. V usage is TRBV2 and J usage is TRBJ2-5, with TRBD2 matching 8 bases. Germline loops: CDR1 SNHLY, CDR2 FYNNEI. This CDR3 region has 14 residues. The CDR3 is CASSEVSGASQHHF. Here the CDR3 DNA reads TGTGCCAGCAGTGAAGTTAGCGGGGCCTCGCAACACCACTTC.

This clonotype was detected ten times or more. Just one base apart from a much larger clone, this may be a read error. The chain combines TRBV29-1 with TRBJ2-2, with D unclear. Trimming cost V 3 bases and J 4 bases, with 3 bases left between them. The germline CDR1 and CDR2 sequences are SQVTM and ANQGSEA. This CDR3 is built from 11 residues. CDR3 nucleotides: TGCAGCGTTGACAGCACCGGGGAGCTGTTTTTT. Its protein is CSVDSTGELFF.

This rearrangement joins TRBV30 to TRBJ1-1, with a weak D call TRBD1 (6 bases). V was clipped by 5 bases and J by 2 bases, with 15 bases between them. Per germline, CDR1 GTSNPN and CDR2 SVGIG (reference sequence). The CDR3 is 14 amino acids. As DNA, the CDR3 is TGTGCCTGGCATCCGGGGGCAGGAAACACTGAAGCTTTCTTT. Translation: CAWHPGAGNTEAFF.

This clonotype was seen more than once but under ten times. The V and J genes are TRBV3-1 and TRBJ1-1, with a possible D match to TRBD1 (5 bases). The CDR3 has 16 amino acids. The V gene lost 0 bases and the J gene lost 4 bases, with 15 bases spanning the gap. In germline, CDR1 is LGHDT, CDR2 YNNKEL (reference sequence). CDR3 DNA sequence: TGTGCCAGCAGCCAAGATCGTGGGTTCGGGGGCACTGAAGCTTTCTTT. Translated: CASSQDRGFGGTEAFF.

As for this clonotype: Relative to the germline gene, one junction end is altered; a read error may explain this. The chain uses TRBV4-2 and TRBJ2-1; D may be TRBD2 (6 bases). The CDR3 length is 13 residues. Germline-derived CDR1 and CDR2 are LGHNA and YNFKEQ. CDR3 sequence reads: CASSQDAAEGLVF. As DNA, the CDR3 is TGTGCCAGCAGCCAAGATGCCGCGGAGGGCCTAGTCTTC.

This clonotype was counted at least ten times. The chain links TRBV6-2 or TRBV6-3 to TRBJ2-1; D call uncertain. V was trimmed by 6 bases and J by 8 bases, leaving 14 bases between them. The CDR3 runs to 13 residues. Germline V CDR1 and CDR2: MNHEY, SVGEGT. CDR3 amino acids: CASSQNFLHEQFF. The CDR3 nucleotides read TGTGCCAGCAGCCAAAATTTTTTACATGAGCAGTTCTTC.

In regard to this clonotype: One end of the junction varies from germline; a read error may be responsible. The CDR3 sequence is CAGSLAHSSTDTQYF. The CDR3 coding sequence is TGTGCCGGCAGCTTAGCGCATTCTAGCACAGATACGCAGTATTTT. The chain recombines TRBV7-2 with TRBJ2-3; possibly TRBD2 for D (5 bases). The CDR3 loop spans 15 amino acids. Germline CDR1 SGHTA, CDR2 FQGNSA.

The chain couples TRBV19 to TRBJ2-5; D perhaps matches TRBD2 (5 bases). The J call may be incorrect, as the DNA end agrees better with TRBJ2-7. The germline CDR1 and CDR2 sequences are LNHDA and SQIVND (reference sequence). The CDR3 consists of 14 residues. CDR3 loop: CASSMIGDSYEQYF. CDR3 in DNA: TGTGCCAGTAGTATGATCGGGGATTCCTACGAGCAGTACTTC.

CDR3 nucleotides: TGCGCCAGCCGCGGGACAGGGAACACTGAAGCTTTCTTT. Translated: CASRGTGNTEAFF. The chain combines TRBV5-1 with TRBJ1-1, with 8 bases aligning to TRBD1. This CDR3 is built from 13 residues. V was pared by 7 bases and J by 1 base, with 3 bases of the junction left unmatched. CDR1 and CDR2 (germline): SGHRS, YFSETQ. The full variable domain, completed using reference TRBV5-1 and TRBJ1-1, is KAGVTQTPRYLIKTRGQQVTLSCSPISGHRSVSWYQQTPGQGLQFLFEYFSETQRNKGNFPGRFSGRQFSNSRSEMNVSTLELGDSALYLCASRGTGNTEAFFGQGTRLTVV.